This section outlines one T cell receptor beta chain sequence together with its context. Its specificity is unknown. TCRdb keeps only in-frame clones here, not all; method: immunoSEQ multiplex PCR. The repertoire has around 92,000 clones, approximately 91% of them found once; the top ten carry 4.1%. This sample stems from a study of T cells in localized non-small cell lung cancer. Study outcomes and limitations: Compared with tumor, uninvolved adjacent lung displayed greater T cell clonality, ranking highest overall. Across samples, adjacent lung featured a median roughly 60 of the top 100 tumor clones.

The CDR3 loop spans 18 amino acids. Germline CDR1 reads SEHNR; CDR2 reads FQNEAQ (reference sequence). The V and J ends lost 5 bases and 0 bases, in that order; junction bases with no gene match: 13. The sequencing used PBMCs, collected before any cancer treatment. This TCR was sampled from a woman aged 40-69 years with stage II squamous cell lung carcinoma. The chain links TRBV7-9 to TRBJ2-3; 8 bases align to TRBD1. The CDR3, as DNA: TGTGCCAGCAGCCCGCTAGGCGGGGACAGGAAAAGCACAGATACGCAGTATTTT. Translated, it gives CASSPLGGDRKSTDTQYF.